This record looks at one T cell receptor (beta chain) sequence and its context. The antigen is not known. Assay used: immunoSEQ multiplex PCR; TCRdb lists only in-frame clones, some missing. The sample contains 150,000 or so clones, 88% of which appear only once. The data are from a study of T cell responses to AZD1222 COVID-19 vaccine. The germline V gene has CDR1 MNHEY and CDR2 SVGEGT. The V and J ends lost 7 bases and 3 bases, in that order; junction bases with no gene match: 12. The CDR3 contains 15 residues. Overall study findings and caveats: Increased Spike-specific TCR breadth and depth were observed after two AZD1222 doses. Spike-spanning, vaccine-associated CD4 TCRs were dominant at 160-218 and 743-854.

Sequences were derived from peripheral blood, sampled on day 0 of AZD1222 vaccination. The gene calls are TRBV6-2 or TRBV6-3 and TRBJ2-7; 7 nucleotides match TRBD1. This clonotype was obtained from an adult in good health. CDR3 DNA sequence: TGTGCCAGCACCCCCCGGCTAGGGGGCTTCTACGAGCAGTACTTC. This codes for CASTPRLGGFYEQYF.